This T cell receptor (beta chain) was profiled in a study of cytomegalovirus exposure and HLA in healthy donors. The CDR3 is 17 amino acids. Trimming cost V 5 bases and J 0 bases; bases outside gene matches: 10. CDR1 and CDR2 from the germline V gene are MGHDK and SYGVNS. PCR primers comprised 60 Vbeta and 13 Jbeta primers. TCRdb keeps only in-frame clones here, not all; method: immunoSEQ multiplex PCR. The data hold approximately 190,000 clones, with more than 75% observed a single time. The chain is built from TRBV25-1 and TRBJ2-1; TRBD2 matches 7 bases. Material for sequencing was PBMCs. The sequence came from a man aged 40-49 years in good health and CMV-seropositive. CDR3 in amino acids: CASSFKAGRVSYNEQFF. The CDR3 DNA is TGTGCCAGCAGTTTCAAAGCAGGGAGGGTCTCCTACAATGAGCAGTTCTTC.